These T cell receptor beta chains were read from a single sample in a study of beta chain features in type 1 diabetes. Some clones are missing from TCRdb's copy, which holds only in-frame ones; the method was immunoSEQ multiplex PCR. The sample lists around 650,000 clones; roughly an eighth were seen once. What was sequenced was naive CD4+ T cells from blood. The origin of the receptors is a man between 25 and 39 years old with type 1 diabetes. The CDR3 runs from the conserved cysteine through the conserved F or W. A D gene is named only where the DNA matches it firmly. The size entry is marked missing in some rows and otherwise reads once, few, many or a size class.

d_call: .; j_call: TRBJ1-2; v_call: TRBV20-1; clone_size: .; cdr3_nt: TGCAGTGCCGGGGGGCTATATGGCTACACCTTC; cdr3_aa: CSAGGLYGYTF
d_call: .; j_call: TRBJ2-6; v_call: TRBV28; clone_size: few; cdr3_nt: TGTGCCAGCAGTTTAGTTGGGGCCAACGTCCTGACTTTC; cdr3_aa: CASSLVGANVLTF
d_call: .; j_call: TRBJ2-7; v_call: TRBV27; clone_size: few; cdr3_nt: TGTGCCAGCAGTCCGGACCGACGAAGCTCCTACGAGCAGTACTTC; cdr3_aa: CASSPDRRSSYEQYF
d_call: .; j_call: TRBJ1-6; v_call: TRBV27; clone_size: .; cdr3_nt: TGTGCCAGCAGTTTCGGGGGGCGACCCAATTCACCCCTCCACTTT; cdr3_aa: CASSFGGRPNSPLHF
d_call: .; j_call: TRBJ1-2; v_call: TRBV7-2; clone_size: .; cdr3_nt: TGTGCCAGCAGCCTCGCATTGGGAGGGGTAGAGAGCTACACCTTC; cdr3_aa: CASSLALGGVESYTF
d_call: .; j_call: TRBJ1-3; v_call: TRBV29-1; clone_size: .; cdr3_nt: TGCAGCGTTGAGGAACAGCCCGCTGGAAACACCATATATTTT; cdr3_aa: CSVEEQPAGNTIYF
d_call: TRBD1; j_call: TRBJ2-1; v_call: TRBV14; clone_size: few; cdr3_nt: TGTGCCAGCAGCGGTCCGGGACAGTACTACAATGAGCAGTTCTTC; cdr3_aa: CASSGPGQYYNEQFF
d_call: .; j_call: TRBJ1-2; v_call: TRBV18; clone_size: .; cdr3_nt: TGTGCCAGCTCACCAGGGACACCCTATGGCTACACCTTC; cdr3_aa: CASSPGTPYGYTF
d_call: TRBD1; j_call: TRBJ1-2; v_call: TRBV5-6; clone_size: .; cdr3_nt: TGTGCCAGCAGCTTAGGGGACAGGGGCCTTCCTGGCTACACCTTC; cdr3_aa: CASSLGDRGLPGYTF
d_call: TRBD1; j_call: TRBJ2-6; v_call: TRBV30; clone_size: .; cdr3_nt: TGTGCCTGGAGGGCAGGGGGTACAGTCTCTGGGGCCAACGTCCTGACTTTC; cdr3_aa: CAWRAGGTVSGANVLTF
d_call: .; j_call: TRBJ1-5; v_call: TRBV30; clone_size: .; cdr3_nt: TGTGCCTGGAGTAGCCACTCCGGGACCAGCAATCAGCCCCAGCATTTT; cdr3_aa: CAWSSHSGTSNQPQHF
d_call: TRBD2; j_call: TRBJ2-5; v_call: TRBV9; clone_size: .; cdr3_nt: TGTGCCAGCAGCGTAGCTCCTAGCGGGGGGGCCCGCCAAGAGACCCAGTACTTC; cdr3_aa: CASSVAPSGGARQETQYF
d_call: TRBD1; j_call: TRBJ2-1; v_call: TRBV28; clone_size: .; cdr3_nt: TGTGCCAGCAGTTTAAGTGGACAGGGGGCGCGGAATGAGCAGTTCTTC; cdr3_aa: CASSLSGQGARNEQFF
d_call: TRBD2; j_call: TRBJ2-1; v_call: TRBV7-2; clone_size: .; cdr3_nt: TGTGCCAGCAGCCGACTAGCGGGGGGGCGGAATGAGCAGTTCTTC; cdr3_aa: CASSRLAGGRNEQFF
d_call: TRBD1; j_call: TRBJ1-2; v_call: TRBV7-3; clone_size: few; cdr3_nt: TGTGCCAGCAGCTCGGGACAGGGAACGGGTCATGGCTACACCTTC; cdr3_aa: CASSSGQGTGHGYTF
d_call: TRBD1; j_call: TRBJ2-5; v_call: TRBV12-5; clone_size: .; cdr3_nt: TGTGCTAGTGGTTTGGGACAGGGTCAAGAGACCCAGTACTTC; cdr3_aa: CASGLGQGQETQYF
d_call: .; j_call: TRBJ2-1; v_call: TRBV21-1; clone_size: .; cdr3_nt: TGTGCCAGCAGCAAATACAAAAGGGGCACAGTAAACGGAAGAGTCAATGAGCAGTTCTTC; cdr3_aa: CASSKYKRGTVNGRVNEQFF
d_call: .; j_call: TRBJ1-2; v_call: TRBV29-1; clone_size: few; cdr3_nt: TGCAGCGTTGATCTTCGGGGGGATAGCTACACCTTC; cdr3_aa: CSVDLRGDSYTF
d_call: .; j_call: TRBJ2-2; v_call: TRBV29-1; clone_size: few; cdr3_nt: TGCAGCGTTGAAGCGAACGGGGGCCTTCACACCGGGGAGCTGTTTTTT; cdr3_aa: CSVEANGGLHTGELFF
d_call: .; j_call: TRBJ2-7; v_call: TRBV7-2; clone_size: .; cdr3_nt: TGTGCCAGCAGCGGTCGAGGGGGAATAGACTACGAGCAGTACTTC; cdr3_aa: CASSGRGGIDYEQYF
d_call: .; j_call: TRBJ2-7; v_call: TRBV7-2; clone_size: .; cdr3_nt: TGTGCCAGCAGCTTACAGGGCTCGGACTACGAGCAGTACTTC; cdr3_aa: CASSLQGSDYEQYF
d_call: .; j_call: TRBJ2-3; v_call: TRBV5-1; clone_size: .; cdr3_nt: TGCGCCAGCAGCTTGGACAGATCTAGCACAGATACGCAGTATTTT; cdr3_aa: CASSLDRSSTDTQYF
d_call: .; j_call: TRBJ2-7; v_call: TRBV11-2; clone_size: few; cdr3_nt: TGTGCCAGCAGCTTGGGACAACGGACCTCTTACGAGCAGTACTTC; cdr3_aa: CASSLGQRTSYEQYF
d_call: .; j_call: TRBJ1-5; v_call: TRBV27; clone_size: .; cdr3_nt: TGTGCCAGCAGTTTTAACAGGGCGGCAAATCAGCCCCAGCATTTT; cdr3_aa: CASSFNRAANQPQHF
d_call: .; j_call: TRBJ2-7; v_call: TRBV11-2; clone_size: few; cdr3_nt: TGTGCCAGCAGCCCTCGGAGCGCCGAGCAGTACTTC; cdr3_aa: CASSPRSAEQYF
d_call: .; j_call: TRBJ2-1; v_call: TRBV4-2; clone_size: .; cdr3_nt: TGTGCCAGCAGCGAAAGACAGCGGCAGTTCTTC; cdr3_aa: CASSERQRQFF
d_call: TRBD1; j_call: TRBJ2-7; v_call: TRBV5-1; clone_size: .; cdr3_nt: TGCGCCAGCAGCTCGAATGGACAGGGCGACGAGCAGTACTTC; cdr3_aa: CASSSNGQGDEQYF
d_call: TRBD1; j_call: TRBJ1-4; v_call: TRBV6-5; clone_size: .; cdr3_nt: TGTGCCAGCAGTTACTCGAACAGGGGGTCGGAAAAACTGTTTTTT; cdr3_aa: CASSYSNRGSEKLFF
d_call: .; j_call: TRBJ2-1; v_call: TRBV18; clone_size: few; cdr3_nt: TGTGCCAGCTCACCACAGAGAAGCTCCTACAATGAGCAGTTCTTC; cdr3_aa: CASSPQRSSYNEQFF
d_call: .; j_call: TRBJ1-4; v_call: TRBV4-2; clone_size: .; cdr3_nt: TGTGCCAGCAGCCTCTCGGGACTAAAGGAGGAAAAACTGTTTTTT; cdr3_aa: CASSLSGLKEEKLFF
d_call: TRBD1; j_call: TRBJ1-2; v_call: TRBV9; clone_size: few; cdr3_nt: TGTGCCAGCAGCGGCCAACAGGGGAACTATGGCTACACCTTC; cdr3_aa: CASSGQQGNYGYTF
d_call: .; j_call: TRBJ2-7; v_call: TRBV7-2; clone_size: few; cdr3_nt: TGTGCCAGCAGCTTCGATACAAACTACGAGCAGTACTTC; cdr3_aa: CASSFDTNYEQYF
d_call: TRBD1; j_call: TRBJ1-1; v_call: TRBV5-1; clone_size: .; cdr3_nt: TGCGCCAGCAGCTTGGACAGGGGAAACACTGAAGCTTTCTTT; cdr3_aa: CASSLDRGNTEAFF
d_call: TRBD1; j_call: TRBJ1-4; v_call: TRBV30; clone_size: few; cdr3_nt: TGTGCCTGGAGTCCTTGGACAGGGATCAGGGAAAAACTGTTTTTT; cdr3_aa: CAWSPWTGIREKLFF
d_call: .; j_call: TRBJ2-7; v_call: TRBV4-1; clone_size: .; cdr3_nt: TGCGCCAGCAGCCAAGATCTAACAGCCCGAGCGGGCGAGCAGTACTTC; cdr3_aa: CASSQDLTARAGEQYF
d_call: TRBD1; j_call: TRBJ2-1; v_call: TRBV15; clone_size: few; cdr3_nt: TGTGCCACCAGCCTCCCGGGACAGGGGTACAATGAGCAGTTCTTC; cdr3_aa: CATSLPGQGYNEQFF